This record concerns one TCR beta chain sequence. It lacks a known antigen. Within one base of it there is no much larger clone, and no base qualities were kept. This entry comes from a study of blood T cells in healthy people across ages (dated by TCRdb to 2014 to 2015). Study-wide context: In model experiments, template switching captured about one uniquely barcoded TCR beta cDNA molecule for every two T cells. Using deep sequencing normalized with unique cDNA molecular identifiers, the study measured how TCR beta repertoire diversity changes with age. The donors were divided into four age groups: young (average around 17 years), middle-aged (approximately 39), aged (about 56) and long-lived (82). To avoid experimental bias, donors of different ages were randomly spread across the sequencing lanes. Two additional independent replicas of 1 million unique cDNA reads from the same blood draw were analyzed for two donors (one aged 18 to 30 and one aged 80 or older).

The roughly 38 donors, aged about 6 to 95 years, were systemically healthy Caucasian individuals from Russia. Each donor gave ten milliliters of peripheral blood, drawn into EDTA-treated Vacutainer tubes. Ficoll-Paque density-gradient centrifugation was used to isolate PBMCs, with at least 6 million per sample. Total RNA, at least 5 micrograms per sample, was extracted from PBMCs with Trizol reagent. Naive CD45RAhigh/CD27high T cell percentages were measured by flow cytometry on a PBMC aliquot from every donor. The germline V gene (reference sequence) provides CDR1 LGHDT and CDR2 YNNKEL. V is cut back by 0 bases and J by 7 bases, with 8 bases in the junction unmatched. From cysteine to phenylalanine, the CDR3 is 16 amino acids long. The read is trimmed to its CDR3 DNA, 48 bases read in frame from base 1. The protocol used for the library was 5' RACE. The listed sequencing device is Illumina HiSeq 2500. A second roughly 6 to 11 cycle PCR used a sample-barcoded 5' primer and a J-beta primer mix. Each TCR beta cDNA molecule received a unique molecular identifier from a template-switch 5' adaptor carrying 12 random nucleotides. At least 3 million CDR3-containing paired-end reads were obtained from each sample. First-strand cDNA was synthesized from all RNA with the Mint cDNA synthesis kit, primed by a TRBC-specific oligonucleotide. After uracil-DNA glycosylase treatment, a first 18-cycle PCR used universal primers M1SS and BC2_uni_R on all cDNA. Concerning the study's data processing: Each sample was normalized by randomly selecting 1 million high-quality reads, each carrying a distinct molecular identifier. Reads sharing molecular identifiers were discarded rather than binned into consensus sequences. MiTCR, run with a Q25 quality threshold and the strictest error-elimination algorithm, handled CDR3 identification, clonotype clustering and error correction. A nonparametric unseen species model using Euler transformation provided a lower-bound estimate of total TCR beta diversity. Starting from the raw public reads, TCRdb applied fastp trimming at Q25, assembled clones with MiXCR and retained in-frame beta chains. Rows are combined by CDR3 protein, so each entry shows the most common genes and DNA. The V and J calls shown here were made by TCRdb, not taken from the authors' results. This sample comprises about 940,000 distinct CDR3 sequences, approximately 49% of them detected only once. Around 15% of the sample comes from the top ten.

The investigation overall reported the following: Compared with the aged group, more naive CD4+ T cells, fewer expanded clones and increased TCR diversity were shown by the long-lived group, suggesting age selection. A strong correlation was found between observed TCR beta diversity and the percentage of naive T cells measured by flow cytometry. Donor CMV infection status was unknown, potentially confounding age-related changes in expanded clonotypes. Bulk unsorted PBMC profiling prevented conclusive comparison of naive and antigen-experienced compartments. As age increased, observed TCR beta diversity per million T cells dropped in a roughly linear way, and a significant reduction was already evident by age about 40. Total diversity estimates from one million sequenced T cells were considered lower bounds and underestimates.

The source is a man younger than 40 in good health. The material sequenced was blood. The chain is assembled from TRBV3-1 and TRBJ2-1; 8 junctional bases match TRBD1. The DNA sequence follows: TGTGCCAGCAGCCAAGATCTACAGGGGGTGTCAAATGAGCAGTTCTTC. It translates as CASSQDLQGVSNEQFF.